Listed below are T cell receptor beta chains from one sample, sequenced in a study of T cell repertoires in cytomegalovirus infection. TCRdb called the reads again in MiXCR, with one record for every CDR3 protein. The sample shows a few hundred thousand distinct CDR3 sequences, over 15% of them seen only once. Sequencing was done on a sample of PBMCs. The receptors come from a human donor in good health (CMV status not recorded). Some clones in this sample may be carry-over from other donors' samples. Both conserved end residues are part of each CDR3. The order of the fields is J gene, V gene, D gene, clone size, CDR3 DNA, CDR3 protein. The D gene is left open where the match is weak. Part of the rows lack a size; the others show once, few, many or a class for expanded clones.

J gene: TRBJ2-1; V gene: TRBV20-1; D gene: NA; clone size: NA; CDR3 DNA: TGCAGTGCTTCCCTCCCCGCCGTGGGGCAGTTCTTC; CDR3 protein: CSASLPAVGQFF
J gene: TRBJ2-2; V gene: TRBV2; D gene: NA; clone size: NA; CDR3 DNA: TGTGCCACCCAACGGGCCACCGGGGAGCTGTTTTTT; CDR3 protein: CATQRATGELFF
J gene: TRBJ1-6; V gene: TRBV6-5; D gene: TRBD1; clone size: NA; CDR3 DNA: TGTGCCAGCAGTAGATCGTCCGGGACAGGGAATTCACCCCTCCACTTT; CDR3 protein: CASSRSSGTGNSPLHF
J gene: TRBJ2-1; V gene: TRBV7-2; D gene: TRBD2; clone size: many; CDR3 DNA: TGTGCCAGCAGACCCCCGGGACTAGCGACAAGCTCCTACAATGAGCAGTTCTTC; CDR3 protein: CASRPPGLATSSYNEQFF
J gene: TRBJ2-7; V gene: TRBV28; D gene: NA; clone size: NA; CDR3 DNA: TGTGCCAGCAGTTCGGTCGGGCAGGCTAGCTACGAGCAGTACTTC; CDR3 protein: CASSSVGQASYEQYF
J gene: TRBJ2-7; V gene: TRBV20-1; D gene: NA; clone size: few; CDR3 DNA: TGCAGTGCTAGAGATCTACAGGGCTTGTCCGAGCAGTACTTC; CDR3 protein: CSARDLQGLSEQYF
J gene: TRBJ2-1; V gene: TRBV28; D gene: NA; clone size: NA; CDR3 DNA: TGTGCCAGCAGTTTCCGCTTGGATGAGCAGTTCTTC; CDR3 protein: CASSFRLDEQFF
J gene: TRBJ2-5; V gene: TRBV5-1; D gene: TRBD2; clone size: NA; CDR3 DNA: TGCGCCAGCAGCTTGGCTTCTAGCGGGAGGCAAGAGACCCAGTACTTC; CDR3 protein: CASSLASSGRQETQYF
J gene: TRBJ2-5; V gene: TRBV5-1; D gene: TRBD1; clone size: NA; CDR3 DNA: TGCGCCAGCAGCTTCCGGGACAGGAAAGAGACCCAGTACTTC; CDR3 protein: CASSFRDRKETQYF
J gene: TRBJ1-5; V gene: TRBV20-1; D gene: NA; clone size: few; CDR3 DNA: TGCAGTGCCGATCGTCTCGGGTGGTACGATCAGCCCCAGCATTTT; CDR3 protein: CSADRLGWYDQPQHF
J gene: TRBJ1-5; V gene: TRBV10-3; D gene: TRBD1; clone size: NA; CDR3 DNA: TGTGCCATCAGGGGGACAGGAGATGATCAGCCCCAGCATTTT; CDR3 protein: CAIRGTGDDQPQHF
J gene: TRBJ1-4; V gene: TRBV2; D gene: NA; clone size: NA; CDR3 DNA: TGTGCCAGCAGTGGGACGAAGGCAACTAATGAAAAACTGTTTTTT; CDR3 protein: CASSGTKATNEKLFF
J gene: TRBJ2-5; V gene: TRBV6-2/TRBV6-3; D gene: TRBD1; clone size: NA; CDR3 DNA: TGTGCCAGCAGACAGGGGCAAGAGACCCAGTACTTC; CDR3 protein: CASRQGQETQYF
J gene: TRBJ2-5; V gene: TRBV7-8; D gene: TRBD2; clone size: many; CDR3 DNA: TGTGCCAGCAGCTTAGCGGGACTAGCGGCGGAGACCCAGTACTTC; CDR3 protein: CASSLAGLAAETQYF
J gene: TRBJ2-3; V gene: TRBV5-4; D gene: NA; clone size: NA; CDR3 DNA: TGTGCCAGCAGCTCTAGAAAACATAGCACAGATACGCAGTATTTT; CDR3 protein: CASSSRKHSTDTQYF
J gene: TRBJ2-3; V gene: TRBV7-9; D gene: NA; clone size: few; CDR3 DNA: TGTGCCAGCAGCCCCAGGGCCCAGACAGATACGCAGTATTTT; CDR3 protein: CASSPRAQTDTQYF
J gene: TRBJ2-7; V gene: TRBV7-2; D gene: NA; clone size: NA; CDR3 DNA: TGTGCCAGCAGCGGGAGGACAGGAAGCTCCTACGAGCAGTACTTC; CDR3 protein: CASSGRTGSSYEQYF
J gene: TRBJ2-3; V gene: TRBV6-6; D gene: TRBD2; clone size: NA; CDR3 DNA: TGTGCCAGCAGTTACGGACTAGCGGGAGGATCGGCAGATACGCAGTATTTT; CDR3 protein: CASSYGLAGGSADTQYF
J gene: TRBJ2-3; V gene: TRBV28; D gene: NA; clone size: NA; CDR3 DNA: TGTGCCAGCAGTTTAATTGGGGAGAGTAGAGATACGCAGTATTTT; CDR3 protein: CASSLIGESRDTQYF
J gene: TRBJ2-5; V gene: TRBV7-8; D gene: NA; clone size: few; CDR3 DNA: TGTGCCAGCAGCCCCCGACAGCTTAGGGAGACCCAGTACTTC; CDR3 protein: CASSPRQLRETQYF
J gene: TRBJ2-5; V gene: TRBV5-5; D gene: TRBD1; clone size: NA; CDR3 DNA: TGTGCCAGCAGCAGGACAGGGCTTGAAGAGACCCAGTACTTC; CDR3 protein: CASSRTGLEETQYF
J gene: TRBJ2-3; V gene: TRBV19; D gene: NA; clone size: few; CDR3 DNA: TGTGCCAGTAGTACAGGGTTGCTCGATACGCAGTATTTT; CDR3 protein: CASSTGLLDTQYF
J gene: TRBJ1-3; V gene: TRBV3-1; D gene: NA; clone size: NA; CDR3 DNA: TGTGCCAGCAGAGCGACAGGAAACTCTGGAAACACCATATATTTT; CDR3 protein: CASRATGNSGNTIYF
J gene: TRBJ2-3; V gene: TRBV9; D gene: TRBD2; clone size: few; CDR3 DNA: TGTGCCAGCAGCGCCGGGACTAGCGGGAGTATGGATACGCAGTATTTT; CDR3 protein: CASSAGTSGSMDTQYF
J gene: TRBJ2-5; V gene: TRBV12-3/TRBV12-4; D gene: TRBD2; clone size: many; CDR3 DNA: TGTGCCAGCAGTTACGGACTAGCGGGGGCTGGGGGAGAGACCCAGTACTTC; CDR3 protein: CASSYGLAGAGGETQYF
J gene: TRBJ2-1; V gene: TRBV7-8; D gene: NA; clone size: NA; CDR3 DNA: TGTGCCAGCAGCAGCGGGTCCGGGTACCTTTCCTACAATGAGCAGTTCTTC; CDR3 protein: CASSSGSGYLSYNEQFF
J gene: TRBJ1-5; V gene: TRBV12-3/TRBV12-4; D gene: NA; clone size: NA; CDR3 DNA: TGTGCCAGCAGTCCGGAAGGTAGAGGCAATCAGCCCCAGCATTTT; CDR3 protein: CASSPEGRGNQPQHF
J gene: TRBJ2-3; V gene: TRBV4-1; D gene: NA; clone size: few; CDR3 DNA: TGCGCCAGCAGCCGAGTCGGGTACACAGATACGCAGTATTTT; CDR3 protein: CASSRVGYTDTQYF
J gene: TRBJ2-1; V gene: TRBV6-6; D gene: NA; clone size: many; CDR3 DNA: TGTGCCAGCAGTTACTCACAGAACAATGAGCAGTTCTTC; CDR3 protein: CASSYSQNNEQFF
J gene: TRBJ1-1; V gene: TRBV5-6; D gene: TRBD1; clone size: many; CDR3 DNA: TGTGCCAGCAGCTGGGGGACAGGGGAAAGTGGCACTGAAGCTTTCTTT; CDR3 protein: CASSWGTGESGTEAFF
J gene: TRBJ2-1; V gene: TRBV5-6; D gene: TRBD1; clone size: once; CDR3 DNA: TGTGCCAGCAGTCGGGCAGTTGGACAGGACAATGAGCAGTTCTTC; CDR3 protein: CASSRAVGQDNEQFF
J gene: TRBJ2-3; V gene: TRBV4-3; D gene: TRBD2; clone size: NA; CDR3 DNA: TGCGCCAGCAGCCAAGACGGGAGGGAGACAGATACGCAGTATTTT; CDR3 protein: CASSQDGRETDTQYF
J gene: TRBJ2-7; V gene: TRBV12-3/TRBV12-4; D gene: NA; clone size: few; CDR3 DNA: TGTGCCACTAGGGGGGGGGGGCCGAACGAGCAGTACTTC; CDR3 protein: CATRGGGPNEQYF
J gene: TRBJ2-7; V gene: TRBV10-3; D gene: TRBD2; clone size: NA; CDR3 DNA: TGTGCCGCCCGCGGGAGACTCTCCTACGAGCAGTACTTC; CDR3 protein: CAARGRLSYEQYF
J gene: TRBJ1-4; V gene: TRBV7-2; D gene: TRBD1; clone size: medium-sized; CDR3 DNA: TGTGCCAGCAGCCCAACAGGGGGGGACAATGAAAAACTGTTTTTT; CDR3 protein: CASSPTGGDNEKLFF
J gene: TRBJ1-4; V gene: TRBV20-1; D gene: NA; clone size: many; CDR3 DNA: TGCAGTGCTAGCGCAGACAGTGCAACTAATGAAAAACTGTTTTTT; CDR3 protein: CSASADSATNEKLFF
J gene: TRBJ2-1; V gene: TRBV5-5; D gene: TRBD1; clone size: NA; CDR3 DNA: TGTGCCAGCAGCCACAGGGGACCCCACAATGAGCAGTTCTTC; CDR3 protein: CASSHRGPHNEQFF
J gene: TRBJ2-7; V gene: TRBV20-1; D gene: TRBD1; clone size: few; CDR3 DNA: TGCAGTGCTAGAACCGGGACAGATACCTACGAGCAGTACTTC; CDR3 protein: CSARTGTDTYEQYF
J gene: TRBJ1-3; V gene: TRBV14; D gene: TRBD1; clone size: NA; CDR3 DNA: TGTGCCAGCAGCCTTCGGACAGGGCCTGGAAACACCATATATTTT; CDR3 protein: CASSLRTGPGNTIYF
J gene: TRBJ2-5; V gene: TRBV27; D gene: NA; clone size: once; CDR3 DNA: TGTGCCAGCAGTATGGTGGACAGCACCCAAGAGACCCAGTACTTC; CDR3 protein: CASSMVDSTQETQYF
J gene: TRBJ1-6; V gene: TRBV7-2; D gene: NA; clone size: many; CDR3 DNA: TGTGCCAGCAGCTTGACAGCCTCTGGTTCACCCCTCCACTTT; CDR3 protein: CASSLTASGSPLHF
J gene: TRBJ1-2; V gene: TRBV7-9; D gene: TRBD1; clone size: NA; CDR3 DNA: TGTGCCAGCAGCTTAGCTACAGGGGGCGCAAGCTATGGCTACACCTTC; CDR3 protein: CASSLATGGASYGYTF
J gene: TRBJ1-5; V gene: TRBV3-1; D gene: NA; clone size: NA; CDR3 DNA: TGTGCCAGCAGCCAAAGAAACTACAATCAGCCCCAGCATTTT; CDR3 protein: CASSQRNYNQPQHF
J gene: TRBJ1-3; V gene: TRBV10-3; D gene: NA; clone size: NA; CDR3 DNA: TGTGCCATCACCCCTGGACAGATCTCTGGAAACACCATATATTTT; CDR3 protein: CAITPGQISGNTIYF
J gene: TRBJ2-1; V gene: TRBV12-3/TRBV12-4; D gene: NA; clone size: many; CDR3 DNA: TGTGCCAGCAGACGGGACGGCACCTACAATGAGCAGTTCTTC; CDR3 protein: CASRRDGTYNEQFF
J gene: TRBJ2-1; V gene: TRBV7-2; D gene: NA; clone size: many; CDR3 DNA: TGTGCCAGCAGCATTCGACAGGCGACTAGGACCTACAATGAGCAGTTCTTC; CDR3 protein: CASSIRQATRTYNEQFF
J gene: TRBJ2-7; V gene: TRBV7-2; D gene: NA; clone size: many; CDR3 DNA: TGTGCCAGCAGCTTAGTGAGGCAGAGCTCCTACGAGCAGTACTTC; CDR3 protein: CASSLVRQSSYEQYF
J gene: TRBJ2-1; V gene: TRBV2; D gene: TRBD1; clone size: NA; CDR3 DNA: TGTGCCAGCAGGGGGGACAGGGGATCAAATGAGCAGTTCTTC; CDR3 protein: CASRGDRGSNEQFF
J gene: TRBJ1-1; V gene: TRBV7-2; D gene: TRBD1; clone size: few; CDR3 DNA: TGTGCCAGCAGCCCAGACAGGGGGCGCGTGGCTTTCTTT; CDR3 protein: CASSPDRGRVAFF
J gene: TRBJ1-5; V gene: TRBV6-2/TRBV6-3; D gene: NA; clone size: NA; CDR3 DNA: TGTGCCAGCAGCGGTCGCTATCAGCCCCAGCATTTT; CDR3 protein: CASSGRYQPQHF
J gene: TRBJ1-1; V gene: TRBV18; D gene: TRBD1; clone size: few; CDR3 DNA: TGTGCCAGCTCAACGGGGACAGGGGGCCTGAACACTGAAGCTTTCTTT; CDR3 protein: CASSTGTGGLNTEAFF
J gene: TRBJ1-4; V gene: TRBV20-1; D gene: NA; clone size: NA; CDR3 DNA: TGCGGGACCCCAGGGGATGAAAAACTGTTTTTT; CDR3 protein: CGTPGDEKLFF
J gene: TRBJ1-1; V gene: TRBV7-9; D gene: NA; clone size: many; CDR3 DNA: TGTGCCAGCAACCTGATGTTAGACACTGAAGCTTTCTTT; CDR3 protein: CASNLMLDTEAFF
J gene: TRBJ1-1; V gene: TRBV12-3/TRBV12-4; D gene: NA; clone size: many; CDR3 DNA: TGTGCCAGCAGTCCCGGACTGGCACCAGAAGCTTTCTTT; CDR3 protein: CASSPGLAPEAFF
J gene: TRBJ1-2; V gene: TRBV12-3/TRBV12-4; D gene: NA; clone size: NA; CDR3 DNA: TGTGCCAGCAGTTTATGGGCAGGCCGCGAAGGCTACACCTTC; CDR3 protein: CASSLWAGREGYTF